The rows below give T cell receptor beta chains drawn from one sample of a study of shared clonotypes between healthy human individuals. Some clones are missing from TCRdb's copy, which holds only in-frame ones; the method was immunoSEQ multiplex PCR. The sample holds over a million clones; 96% are singletons and the top ten take approximately 1.1%. What was sequenced was naive CD4+ T cells sorted from blood. These receptors all stem from a man aged 25 to 45 in good health. Each CDR3 is given with its conserved first and last residue. The order of the fields is J gene, CDR3 length, V gene, clone size, D gene, CDR3 DNA, CDR3 protein. The D gene is left open where the match is weak. Rows may omit the clone size; those that give it use once, few, many or a size class.

>TRBJ1-1|13|TRBV27|once|NA
TGTGCCAGCAGTTTATATGGATCCACTGAAGCTTTCTTT
CASSLYGSTEAFF
>TRBJ2-7|14|TRBV5-6|NA|NA
TGTGCCAGCAGCTTAACAGGGACGGGAGGCGAGCAGTACTTC
CASSLTGTGGEQYF
>TRBJ2-7|14|TRBV5-1|NA|NA
TGCGCCAGCAGCCTTGTTGGGAGTACCTACGAGCAGTACTTC
CASSLVGSTYEQYF
>TRBJ2-6|14|TRBV5-1|NA|NA
TGCGCCAGCAGGGAAGTGGCTGGGGCCAACGTCCTGACTTTC
CASREVAGANVLTF
>TRBJ1-1|15|TRBV7-6|NA|TRBD1
TGTGCCAGCAGCTTAGGGGGACAGGGGGCGGCTGAAGCTTTCTTT
CASSLGGQGAAEAFF
>TRBJ2-7|16|TRBV6-1|once|NA
TGTGCCAGCAGTGAAGCGCTTCAATCGCCTGTCTACGAGCAGTACTTC
CASSEALQSPVYEQYF
>TRBJ2-7|14|TRBV25-1|NA|NA
TGTGCCAGCAGAGGCCAGGGGGAAGCGGGCGAGCAGTACTTC
CASRGQGEAGEQYF
>TRBJ2-1|15|TRBV5-1|NA|TRBD1
TGCGCCAGCAAATCGACAGGGGTTTCCTACAATGAGCAGTTCTTC
CASKSTGVSYNEQFF
>TRBJ1-5|15|TRBV18|NA|NA
TGTGCCAGCTCACCCACTCAGGGGCTGGATCAGCCCCAGCATTTT
CASSPTQGLDQPQHF
>TRBJ2-7|14|TRBV6-1|NA|NA
TGTGCCAGCCGACCCAACCCGGGGCGGGACGAGCAGTACTTC
CASRPNPGRDEQYF
>TRBJ2-4|15|TRBV6-4|NA|NA
TGTGCCAGCAGTGAGGCGGCGGGTGCCAAAAACATTCAGTACTTC
CASSEAAGAKNIQYF
>TRBJ2-7|16|TRBV5-8|NA|TRBD2
TGTGCCAGCAGCCCTGTCGGGGGGTCGCCCTCCTACGAGCAGTACTTC
CASSPVGGSPSYEQYF
>TRBJ2-3|15|TRBV7-9|NA|TRBD2
TGTGCCGGAACTCCTACTAGCGGCAGCACAGATACGCAGTATTTT
CAGTPTSGSTDTQYF
>TRBJ1-5|13|TRBV7-2|NA|NA
TGTGCCAGCAGCTATCAGAATACTCAGCCCCAGCATTTT
CASSYQNTQPQHF
>TRBJ2-3|15|TRBV10-3|once|TRBD2
TGTGCCACGATAGGCACTAGCGTCAGCACAGATACGCAGTATTTT
CATIGTSVSTDTQYF
>TRBJ2-7|15|TRBV9|NA|TRBD2
TGTGCCAGCAGCGCGTCTAGCGGGAGGTACGACGAGCAGTACTTC
CASSASSGRYDEQYF
>TRBJ1-1|11|TRBV29-1|NA|NA
TGCAGCGTTGACAGGAACACTGAAGCTTTCTTT
CSVDRNTEAFF
>TRBJ1-1|13|TRBV9|once|NA
TGTGCCAGCAGCGTACAGGGAGACACTGAAGCTTTCTTT
CASSVQGDTEAFF
>TRBJ2-3|14|TRBV5-4|NA|TRBD2
TGTGCCAGCAGCGGGAGGGGACGCCCAGATACGCAGTATTTT
CASSGRGRPDTQYF
>TRBJ2-6|19|TRBV27|NA|NA
TGTGCCAGCAGTTTATCACGCGGGGGCGGTTACTCTGGGGCCAACGTCCTGACTTTC
CASSLSRGGGYSGANVLTF
>TRBJ2-1|11|TRBV27|NA|NA
TGTGCCAGCAGCAACAGGGATGAGCAGTTCTTC
CASSNRDEQFF
>TRBJ1-5|16|TRBV6-6|NA|NA
TGTGCCAGCAGTTACTCGAGGGGAAGGGGCAATCAGCCCCAGCATTTT
CASSYSRGRGNQPQHF
>TRBJ2-5|15|TRBV5-4|NA|TRBD1
TGTGCCAGCAGCCGCAATGGACAGGGGCAAGAGACCCAGTACTTC
CASSRNGQGQETQYF
>TRBJ2-1|16|TRBV14|once|NA
TGTGCCAGCAGCCTTATTGACTGGACGGACGACAATGAGCAGTTCTTC
CASSLIDWTDDNEQFF
>TRBJ2-1|16|TRBV29-1|NA|NA
TGCAGCGTTGAGTACTCCCAGGGATTTTCCTACAATGAGCAGTTCTTC
CSVEYSQGFSYNEQFF
>TRBJ2-3|14|TRBV27|once|NA
TGTGCCAGCAGTTCTTACGGTCGGGCAGATACGCAGTATTTT
CASSSYGRADTQYF
>TRBJ2-7|13|TRBV7-8|few|TRBD1
TGTGCCAGCAGCTCCCGACAGGGGATCGAGCAGTACTTC
CASSSRQGIEQYF
>TRBJ1-2|13|TRBV28|NA|TRBD1
TGTGCCAGCAGACCGGGACAGAACTATGGCTACACCTTC
CASRPGQNYGYTF
>TRBJ2-5|15|TRBV7-7|NA|NA
TGTGCTAGCAGCCGACAGGGAGGGGGCCAAGAGACCCAGTACTTC
CASSRQGGGQETQYF
>TRBJ2-5|14|TRBV29-1|NA|TRBD1
TGCAGCGCGACGACCCAGGGGACAGAAGAGACCCAGTACTTC
CSATTQGTEETQYF
>TRBJ2-7|14|TRBV9|NA|NA
TGTGCCAGCAGCATAATGGCGCAGGGCTACGAGCAGTACTTC
CASSIMAQGYEQYF
>TRBJ2-7|14|TRBV18|NA|TRBD1
TGTGCCAGCTCACCAGGGACAGGGGGCGACGAGCAGTACTTC
CASSPGTGGDEQYF
>TRBJ1-5|12|TRBV10-3|NA|NA
TGTGCCATCAGTGAGGCCTATCAGCCCCAGCATTTT
CAISEAYQPQHF
>TRBJ2-5|14|TRBV6-5|NA|NA
TGTGCCAGCAGTTACTCCCTTGCCCAAGAGACCCAGTACTTC
CASSYSLAQETQYF
>TRBJ1-2|14|TRBV6-1|NA|NA
TGTGCCAGCACCATAGGGGGTACGAACTATGGCTACACCTTC
CASTIGGTNYGYTF
>TRBJ1-1|15|TRBV5-1|NA|NA
TGCGCCAGCAGCTGGGACCCGGGGGGTTCCACTGAAGCTTTCTTT
CASSWDPGGSTEAFF
>TRBJ1-2|14|TRBV28|NA|NA
TGTGCCAGCATTCCTTTCAGGGATGACTATGGCTACACCTTC
CASIPFRDDYGYTF
>TRBJ1-5|15|TRBV6-1|NA|NA
TGTGCCAGCATAGAGGGGACCGCCGACAATCAGCCCCAGCATTTT
CASIEGTADNQPQHF
>TRBJ2-7|14|TRBV7-9|NA|NA
TGTGCCAGCAGCTCCCAGGTCTACGACTACGAGCAGTACTTC
CASSSQVYDYEQYF
>TRBJ1-5|14|TRBV21-1|NA|NA
TGTGCCAGCAGCAAAGCAGGGGGCTATCAGCCCCAGCATTTT
CASSKAGGYQPQHF
>TRBJ2-7|15|TRBV7-9|NA|TRBD1
TGTGCCAGCAGCCAATCCGGGACAGGGGACTACGAGCAGTACTTC
CASSQSGTGDYEQYF
>TRBJ2-1|12|TRBV5-8|NA|NA
TGTGCCAGCAGCCCTAGATGGAATGAGCAGTTCTTC
CASSPRWNEQFF
>TRBJ2-2|15|TRBV4-3|once|NA
TGCGCCAGCAGCCAAGACAGATTGAACACCGGGGAGCTGTTTTTT
CASSQDRLNTGELFF
>TRBJ2-1|16|TRBV5-3|NA|TRBD1
TGTGCCAGAAGCTTAATCGACAGGGGGTCCAGCAATGAGCAGTTCTTC
CARSLIDRGSSNEQFF
>TRBJ2-5|11|TRBV6-6|NA|NA
TGTGCCAGCAGTCCCCTAGAGACCCAGTACTTC
CASSPLETQYF
>TRBJ1-5|14|TRBV2|few|NA
TGTGCCAGCAGAGTAGGGGGGATCGGTCAGCCCCAGCATTTT
CASRVGGIGQPQHF